The rows below give T cell receptor beta chains drawn from one sample of a study of PD-1 blockade in classical Hodgkin lymphoma. Sequenced by immunoSEQ multiplex PCR; TCRdb stores in-frame clones only, minus some. The table has over 70,000 clones, 75% to 90% seen once. Source: peripheral blood mononuclear cells (PBMCs), taken at baseline. The receptors were sampled from a human donor with classical Hodgkin lymphoma. The CDR3 runs from the conserved cysteine through the conserved F or W. The order of the fields is V gene, J gene, clone size, D gene, CDR3 DNA, CDR3 protein. D genes are given only for firm matches. Rows may omit the clone size; those that give it use once, few, many or a size class.

V gene: TRBV5-1
J gene: TRBJ1-3
clone size: .
D gene: .
CDR3 DNA: TGCGCCAGCAGCCCTCCCCTGAAGGGGAAGCATGGAAACACCATATATTTT
CDR3 protein: CASSPPLKGKHGNTIYF

V gene: TRBV4-1
J gene: TRBJ1-2
clone size: .
D gene: .
CDR3 DNA: TGCGCCAGCAGCCAAGGCGGGGGCGTCTATGGCTACACCTTC
CDR3 protein: CASSQGGGVYGYTF

V gene: TRBV25-1
J gene: TRBJ2-1
clone size: .
D gene: .
CDR3 DNA: TGTGCCAGCAGTGATCCTGGGAGTTTGACTGAGCAGTTCTTC
CDR3 protein: CASSDPGSLTEQFF

V gene: TRBV9
J gene: TRBJ2-4
clone size: .
D gene: .
CDR3 DNA: TGTGCCAGCAGCCCTTGGGGAGGGGGGGCTTTAAACATTCAGTACTTC
CDR3 protein: CASSPWGGGALNIQYF

V gene: TRBV30
J gene: TRBJ2-3
clone size: .
D gene: .
CDR3 DNA: TGTGCCTGGACCCGCGGCACAGATACGCAGTATTTT
CDR3 protein: CAWTRGTDTQYF

V gene: TRBV19
J gene: TRBJ2-2
clone size: .
D gene: .
CDR3 DNA: TGTGCCAGTAGAATTAGGGGAACAAGTTCAACCGGGGAGCTGTTTTTT
CDR3 protein: CASRIRGTSSTGELFF

V gene: TRBV11-2
J gene: TRBJ2-7
clone size: .
D gene: .
CDR3 DNA: TGTGCCAGCACTTACCCAGAGGAGGGGTTCTACGAGCAGTACTTC
CDR3 protein: CASTYPEEGFYEQYF

V gene: TRBV7-8
J gene: TRBJ2-3
clone size: .
D gene: TRBD1
CDR3 DNA: TGTGCCAGCAGCTCACCGGGACAGGCTAATACGCAGTATTTT
CDR3 protein: CASSSPGQANTQYF

V gene: TRBV6-5
J gene: TRBJ1-1
clone size: once
D gene: .
CDR3 DNA: TGTGCCAGCAGTTACCGGGGGAGGGGTGAAGCTTTCTTT
CDR3 protein: CASSYRGRGEAFF

V gene: TRBV14
J gene: TRBJ1-1
clone size: few
D gene: .
CDR3 DNA: TGTGCCAGCAGCCAAGGTCCGAACACTGAAGCTTTCTTT
CDR3 protein: CASSQGPNTEAFF

V gene: TRBV7-2
J gene: TRBJ2-7
clone size: .
D gene: TRBD2
CDR3 DNA: TGTGCCAGCAGCCCGGGACTAGCGGGAGAATACGAGCAGTACTTC
CDR3 protein: CASSPGLAGEYEQYF

V gene: TRBV11-2
J gene: TRBJ2-7
clone size: .
D gene: TRBD1
CDR3 DNA: TGTGCCAGCAGCTACGGGACAGGGGGCCTAAGCTCCTACGAGCAGTACTTC
CDR3 protein: CASSYGTGGLSSYEQYF

V gene: TRBV19
J gene: TRBJ1-4
clone size: .
D gene: TRBD1
CDR3 DNA: TGTGCCAGTAGCCCGGGACAGGGGTATGAAAAACTGTTTTTT
CDR3 protein: CASSPGQGYEKLFF

V gene: TRBV27
J gene: TRBJ2-1
clone size: .
D gene: TRBD1
CDR3 DNA: TGTGCCAGCAGGAATGACAGGGTCTCCTACAATGAGCAGTTCTTC
CDR3 protein: CASRNDRVSYNEQFF

V gene: TRBV18
J gene: TRBJ1-1
clone size: .
D gene: .
CDR3 DNA: TGTGCCAGCTCACCACCTGGGTACAGGCCCCAGAACACTGAAGCTTTCTTT
CDR3 protein: CASSPPGYRPQNTEAFF

V gene: TRBV27
J gene: TRBJ2-7
clone size: few
D gene: .
CDR3 DNA: TGTGCCAGCAGTTTAGAGGGCAGGGACTACGAGCAGTACTTC
CDR3 protein: CASSLEGRDYEQYF

V gene: TRBV11-3
J gene: TRBJ2-7
clone size: .
D gene: .
CDR3 DNA: TGTGCCAGCAGCTTAGGGGCCGGGGGAACCTACGAGCAGTACTTC
CDR3 protein: CASSLGAGGTYEQYF

V gene: TRBV19
J gene: TRBJ2-3
clone size: .
D gene: .
CDR3 DNA: TGTGCCAGTAGCTTGGCAGATGTTAGAACAGATACGCAGTATTTT
CDR3 protein: CASSLADVRTDTQYF

V gene: TRBV5-1
J gene: TRBJ2-1
clone size: .
D gene: TRBD2
CDR3 DNA: TGCGCCAGCAGCCCGAGACTAGCGAATTACAATGAGCAGTTCTTC
CDR3 protein: CASSPRLANYNEQFF

V gene: TRBV29-1
J gene: TRBJ1-1
clone size: .
D gene: TRBD1
CDR3 DNA: TGCAGCACCGGAACAGGGGAAAACACTGAAGCTTTCTTT
CDR3 protein: CSTGTGENTEAFF

V gene: TRBV27
J gene: TRBJ2-1
clone size: .
D gene: TRBD2
CDR3 DNA: TGTGCCAGCAGTTTAGGGCGGGAGGTCCGCGGGTACAATGAGCAGTTCTTC
CDR3 protein: CASSLGREVRGYNEQFF

V gene: TRBV11-2
J gene: TRBJ2-7
clone size: .
D gene: .
CDR3 DNA: TGTGCCAGCAGCTATACGAAACTCTTCTCCTACGAGCAGTACTTC
CDR3 protein: CASSYTKLFSYEQYF

V gene: TRBV6-6
J gene: TRBJ1-1
clone size: few
D gene: TRBD1
CDR3 DNA: TGTGCCAGCACCCCGACAGGGACCTACACTGAAGCTTTCTTT
CDR3 protein: CASTPTGTYTEAFF

V gene: TRBV7-9
J gene: TRBJ2-2
clone size: .
D gene: .
CDR3 DNA: TGTGCCAGCAGCTTATCCCGCCCGCGGGGCCCCGGGGAGCTGTTTTTT
CDR3 protein: CASSLSRPRGPGELFF

V gene: TRBV28
J gene: TRBJ1-2
clone size: .
D gene: .
CDR3 DNA: TGTGCCAGCTCTCTATTACAGGGTCTAAGTTTGAGCTATGGCTACACCTTC
CDR3 protein: CASSLLQGLSLSYGYTF

V gene: TRBV15
J gene: TRBJ2-5
clone size: .
D gene: TRBD1
CDR3 DNA: TGTGCCACCAGCAGAGATCATTGGACAGGGCTCCGACAAGAGACCCAGTACTTC
CDR3 protein: CATSRDHWTGLRQETQYF

V gene: TRBV27
J gene: TRBJ2-1
clone size: .
D gene: TRBD2
CDR3 DNA: TGTGCCAGCAGTTTCCTCGGACTAGCGGGATCCGGTGAGCAGTTCTTC
CDR3 protein: CASSFLGLAGSGEQFF

V gene: TRBV4-2
J gene: TRBJ2-5
clone size: .
D gene: TRBD2
CDR3 DNA: TGTGCCAGCAGCCAAGATGTAGCGGGAGGGCCCGAGACCCAGTACTTC
CDR3 protein: CASSQDVAGGPETQYF

V gene: TRBV5-1
J gene: TRBJ2-1
clone size: .
D gene: .
CDR3 DNA: TGCGCCAGCAGCTTGACAGGCCAAGCCTACAATGAGCAGTTCTTC
CDR3 protein: CASSLTGQAYNEQFF

V gene: TRBV27
J gene: TRBJ2-3
clone size: .
D gene: .
CDR3 DNA: TGTGCCAGCAGTTTAGATAGCACAGATACGCAGTATTTT
CDR3 protein: CASSLDSTDTQYF

V gene: TRBV19
J gene: TRBJ2-4
clone size: .
D gene: .
CDR3 DNA: TGTGCCAGTAGTCTCACGGCCAGGGGGGTCTGGGTCATTCAGTACTTC
CDR3 protein: CASSLTARGVWVIQYF

V gene: TRBV7-9
J gene: TRBJ2-7
clone size: .
D gene: .
CDR3 DNA: TGTGCCAGCAGCAACGGACAAACCTACGAGCAGTACTTC
CDR3 protein: CASSNGQTYEQYF

V gene: TRBV6-5
J gene: TRBJ2-2
clone size: few
D gene: .
CDR3 DNA: TGTGCCAGCAGTCCGGGACAAATCGAGCTGTTTTTT
CDR3 protein: CASSPGQIELFF

V gene: TRBV6-1
J gene: TRBJ2-5
clone size: .
D gene: TRBD1
CDR3 DNA: TGTGCCAGCAGCGCCGACAGGGTTGGACAAGAGACCCAGTACTTC
CDR3 protein: CASSADRVGQETQYF

V gene: TRBV28
J gene: TRBJ1-2
clone size: .
D gene: .
CDR3 DNA: TGTGCCAGCAGTTCTACAGGGACCGGTGGATATGGCTACACCTTC
CDR3 protein: CASSSTGTGGYGYTF

V gene: TRBV7-9
J gene: TRBJ1-2
clone size: .
D gene: .
CDR3 DNA: TGTGCCAGCAGCTTGGCCGATCCTACTGATGGCTACACCTTC
CDR3 protein: CASSLADPTDGYTF

V gene: TRBV19
J gene: TRBJ2-7
clone size: .
D gene: .
CDR3 DNA: TGTGCCAGTAGTTCCCCGGTCTACGAGCAGTACTTC
CDR3 protein: CASSSPVYEQYF

V gene: TRBV6-5
J gene: TRBJ1-3
clone size: once
D gene: TRBD1
CDR3 DNA: TGTGCCAGCAGTATGGGACAGTCGGGAGTAAACACCATATATTTT
CDR3 protein: CASSMGQSGVNTIYF

V gene: TRBV19
J gene: TRBJ1-1
clone size: .
D gene: .
CDR3 DNA: TGTGCCAGTACCCCCCCTACGCGTGGGGGGAACACTGAAGCTTTCTTT
CDR3 protein: CASTPPTRGGNTEAFF

V gene: TRBV13
J gene: TRBJ2-1
clone size: .
D gene: .
CDR3 DNA: TGTGCCAGCAGCTTCTATTCTAGTGTGACCTACAATGAGCAGTTCTTC
CDR3 protein: CASSFYSSVTYNEQFF

V gene: TRBV27
J gene: TRBJ2-2
clone size: .
D gene: .
CDR3 DNA: TGTGCCAGCAGTTTAGGGGGAGCTAACACCGGGGAGCTGTTTTTT
CDR3 protein: CASSLGGANTGELFF

V gene: TRBV27
J gene: TRBJ1-2
clone size: .
D gene: .
CDR3 DNA: TGTGCCACCCGTGAAGGAAATAACTATGGCTACACCTTC
CDR3 protein: CATREGNNYGYTF

V gene: TRBV27
J gene: TRBJ1-2
clone size: .
D gene: .
CDR3 DNA: TGTGCCAGCAGATCTACAGCATACAGGAACTATGGCTACACCTTC
CDR3 protein: CASRSTAYRNYGYTF

V gene: TRBV19
J gene: TRBJ1-5
clone size: .
D gene: .
CDR3 DNA: TGTGCCAGTAGTATCCCCGGGGGAGGGTTACAGCCCCAGCATTTT
CDR3 protein: CASSIPGGGLQPQHF

V gene: TRBV11-3
J gene: TRBJ2-2
clone size: once
D gene: .
CDR3 DNA: TGTGCCAGCAGCTCCCCCCAGACCGGGGAGCTGTTTTTT
CDR3 protein: CASSSPQTGELFF

V gene: TRBV5-1
J gene: TRBJ1-5
clone size: .
D gene: .
CDR3 DNA: TGCGCCAGCAGCCCCTATGACGGGACCAATCAGCCCCAGCATTTT
CDR3 protein: CASSPYDGTNQPQHF

V gene: TRBV4-2
J gene: TRBJ2-5
clone size: .
D gene: .
CDR3 DNA: TGTGCCAGCAGCCAAGAGGGAGGCCAAGAGACCCAGTACTTC
CDR3 protein: CASSQEGGQETQYF

V gene: TRBV15
J gene: TRBJ1-2
clone size: .
D gene: TRBD1
CDR3 DNA: TGTGCCACCAGCAGAGATCAGGGGGCGGAAGGCTACACCTTC
CDR3 protein: CATSRDQGAEGYTF

V gene: TRBV5-1
J gene: TRBJ2-6
clone size: .
D gene: .
CDR3 DNA: TGCGCCAGCAGCTTGACGAGCTCTGGGGCCAACGTCCTGACTTTC
CDR3 protein: CASSLTSSGANVLTF

V gene: TRBV4-1
J gene: TRBJ2-7
clone size: few
D gene: .
CDR3 DNA: TGCGCCAGCAGCCCCAATGGCCACGAGCAGTACTTC
CDR3 protein: CASSPNGHEQYF

V gene: TRBV5-8
J gene: TRBJ2-5
clone size: .
D gene: TRBD1
CDR3 DNA: TGTGCCAGCAGCTTGGAGCAGGGGGAAGAGACCCAGTACTTC
CDR3 protein: CASSLEQGEETQYF

V gene: TRBV13
J gene: TRBJ2-1
clone size: .
D gene: TRBD2
CDR3 DNA: TGTGCCAGCACCGAAGCGGGAGCGGTAAATGAGCAGTTCTTC
CDR3 protein: CASTEAGAVNEQFF

V gene: TRBV28
J gene: TRBJ2-7
clone size: .
D gene: TRBD2
CDR3 DNA: TGTGCCAGCAGTCCCCTACTAGCGGGAGTCGGAGAGCAGTACTTC
CDR3 protein: CASSPLLAGVGEQYF

V gene: TRBV6-1
J gene: TRBJ2-6
clone size: .
D gene: .
CDR3 DNA: TGTGCCTCAAGAATCGGGGGCTCTGGGGCCAACGTCCTGACTTTC
CDR3 protein: CASRIGGSGANVLTF